The text below deals with one TCR beta chain. Antigen specificity is unknown. TCRdb's table, derived via immunoSEQ multiplex PCR, lists solely in-frame clones and lacks some. The sample holds more than 2 million clones, about 95% seen once. This specimen comes from a study of shared clonotypes between healthy human individuals. Looking at the study overall: Participating donors consisted of two women and a few men aged 18 to 49. Researchers assigned three CD4 naive, three CD4 memory, two CD8 naive and one CD8 memory plate to each donor.

Findings of the study overall: Despite large depth, rarefaction showed incomplete sorted-subset sequencing.

V gave up 6 bases and J gave up 4 bases; unmatched junction bases: 8. The V gene's germline CDR1 is MNHEY and CDR2 SVGAGI. The CDR3 is 15 amino acids. This chain uses TRBV6-5 with TRBJ1-2, with 10 bases lining up with TRBD1. The source material was naive CD4+ T cells sorted from blood. Subset meaning: CD45RA+ positively selected. The clonotype comes from a man younger than 35 in good health. CDR3: CASRVPGQGFYGYTF. The CDR3 DNA follows: TGTGCCAGCAGGGTCCCGGGACAGGGGTTCTATGGCTACACCTTC.